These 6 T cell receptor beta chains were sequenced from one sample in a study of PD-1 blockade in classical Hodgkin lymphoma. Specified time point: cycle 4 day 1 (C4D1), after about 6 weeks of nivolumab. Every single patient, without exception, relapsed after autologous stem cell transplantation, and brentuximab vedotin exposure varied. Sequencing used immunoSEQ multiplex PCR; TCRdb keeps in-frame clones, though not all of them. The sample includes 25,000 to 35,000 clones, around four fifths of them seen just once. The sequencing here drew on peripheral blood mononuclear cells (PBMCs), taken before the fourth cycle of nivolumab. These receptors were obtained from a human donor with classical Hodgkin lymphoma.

The CDR3 bases are TGTGCCATCAGTGAGCAATCTCAAAGTACCCAGTACTTC. Its translation is CAISEQSQSTQYF. The chain links TRBV10-3 to TRBJ2-5; D is ambiguous. The CDR3 has 13 residues. The V gene's germline CDR1 is ENHRY and CDR2 SYGVKD. V lost 2 bases, J lost 8 bases, and 12 bases lay in between.

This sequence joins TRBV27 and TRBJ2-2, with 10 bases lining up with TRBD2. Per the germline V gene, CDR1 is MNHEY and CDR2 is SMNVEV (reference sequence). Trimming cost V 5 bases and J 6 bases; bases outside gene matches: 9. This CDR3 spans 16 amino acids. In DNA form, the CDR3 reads TGTGCCAGCAGTCTACGGCGTCTAGCGGGAGCCGGGGAGCTGTTTTTT. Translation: CASSLRRLAGAGELFF.

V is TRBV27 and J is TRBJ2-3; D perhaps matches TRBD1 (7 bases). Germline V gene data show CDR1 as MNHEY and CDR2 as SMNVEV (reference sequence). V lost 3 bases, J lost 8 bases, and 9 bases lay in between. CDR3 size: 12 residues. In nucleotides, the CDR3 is TGTGCCAGCAGTTTCCAGGGGGGTACGCAGTATTTT. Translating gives CASSFQGGTQYF.

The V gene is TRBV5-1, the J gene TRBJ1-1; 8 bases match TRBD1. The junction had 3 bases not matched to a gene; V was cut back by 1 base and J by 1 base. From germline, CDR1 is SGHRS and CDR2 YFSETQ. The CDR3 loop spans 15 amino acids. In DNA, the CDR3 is TGCGCCAGCAGCTTGCCAGGACAGGGGAACACTGAAGCTTTCTTT. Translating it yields CASSLPGQGNTEAFF.

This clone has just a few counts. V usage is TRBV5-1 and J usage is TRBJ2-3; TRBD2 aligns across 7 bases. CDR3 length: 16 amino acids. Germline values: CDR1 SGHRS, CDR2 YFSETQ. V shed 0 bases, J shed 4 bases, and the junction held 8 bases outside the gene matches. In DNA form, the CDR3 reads TGCGCCAGCAGCTTGGATCTGGGAGGGCCGGCAGATACGCAGTATTTT. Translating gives CASSLDLGGPADTQYF.

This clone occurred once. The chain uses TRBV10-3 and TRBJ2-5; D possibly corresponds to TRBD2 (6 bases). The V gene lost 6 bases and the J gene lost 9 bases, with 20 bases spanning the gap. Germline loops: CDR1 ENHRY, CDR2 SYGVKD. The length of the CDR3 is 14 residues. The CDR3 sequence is CAISAGTSQVAQYF. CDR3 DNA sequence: TGTGCCATCAGCGCCGGGACTTCCCAAGTGGCCCAGTACTTC.